A selection of T cell receptor beta chains follows, all from one sample in a study of blood T cell repertoires in COVID-19. Sequencing used immunoSEQ multiplex PCR; TCRdb keeps in-frame clones, though not all of them. This sample has some 66,000 clones; roughly nine tenths occur once, and the top ten carry 7.3%. Sequencing input: peripheral blood. The receptor set was obtained from a human donor in a cohort sampled during active COVID-19. Each CDR3 is given with its conserved first and last residue. Each record gives: D gene, V gene, clone size, J gene, CDR3 length, CDR3 DNA, CDR3 protein. The D gene is left open where the match is weak. Some rows mark clone size as missing; the rest say once, few, many or name a class of expanded clone.

d_gene: .
v_gene: TRBV6-5
abundance: once
j_gene: TRBJ1-2
len: 13
CDR3nt: TGTGCCAGCACGCGGGAGGTTGACTATGGCTACACCTTC
CDR3aa: CASTREVDYGYTF

d_gene: .
v_gene: TRBV27
abundance: .
j_gene: TRBJ2-3
len: 14
CDR3nt: TGTGCCAGCAGTAACAGGGTTAGCACAGATACGCAGTATTTT
CDR3aa: CASSNRVSTDTQYF

d_gene: TRBD1
v_gene: TRBV11-2
abundance: .
j_gene: TRBJ1-2
len: 16
CDR3nt: TGTGCCAGCAGCTTAGGTGGGACAGCTTATAACTATGGCTACACCTTC
CDR3aa: CASSLGGTAYNYGYTF

d_gene: .
v_gene: TRBV7-2
abundance: .
j_gene: TRBJ2-1
len: 14
CDR3nt: TGTGCCAGCAGCTTAACTACGGAGGACAATGAGCAGTTCTTC
CDR3aa: CASSLTTEDNEQFF

d_gene: .
v_gene: TRBV5-1
abundance: .
j_gene: TRBJ2-4
len: 15
CDR3nt: TGCGCCAGCAGCCCGGGACACTTAGCCAAAAACATTCAGTACTTC
CDR3aa: CASSPGHLAKNIQYF

d_gene: TRBD1
v_gene: TRBV3-1/TRBV3-2
abundance: .
j_gene: TRBJ2-2
len: 15
CDR3nt: TGTGCCAGCAGCCCCAGGGGGCGCGACACCGGGGAGCTGTTTTTT
CDR3aa: CASSPRGRDTGELFF

d_gene: TRBD2
v_gene: TRBV5-1
abundance: .
j_gene: TRBJ2-4
len: 13
CDR3nt: TGCGCCAGCAGCTTGGACGCTAGCGGGAGCATTTACTTC
CDR3aa: CASSLDASGSIYF

d_gene: TRBD1
v_gene: TRBV7-8
abundance: .
j_gene: TRBJ2-1
len: 14
CDR3nt: TGTGCCAGCAGCCCCGGACAGGGGGTAGATGAGCAGTTCTTC
CDR3aa: CASSPGQGVDEQFF

d_gene: .
v_gene: TRBV18
abundance: once
j_gene: TRBJ2-5
len: 15
CDR3nt: TGTGCCAGCTCACCAAGTTTGACTCTCTACTGGACCCAGTACTTC
CDR3aa: CASSPSLTLYWTQYF

d_gene: .
v_gene: TRBV28
abundance: .
j_gene: TRBJ2-7
len: 15
CDR3nt: TGTGCCAGCAGGGGAGGGGGGGAGCCTACCTACGAGCAGTACTTC
CDR3aa: CASRGGGEPTYEQYF